The clone carrying this TCR beta chain was counted between two and nine times. Its antigen remains unidentified. The data were obtained in a study of beta chain features in type 1 diabetes. Germline V gene lookup returns CDR1 SQVTM and CDR2 ANQGSEA. V dropped 5 bases and J dropped 0; count of bases not matched to a gene: 8. The CDR3 covers 15 residues. Findings and limits, study-wide: Among type 1 diabetes patients, VDJ junctions had fewer insertions and more deletions. cDNA-based reads could over-represent cells with high TCR expression. A greater similarity of naive, central memory and Treg TCRB repertoires was seen among patients than among healthy donors. Shorter TCRB CDR3s, moderately but significantly so, marked every one of the four CD4+ subsets in Type 1 diabetes patients.

Isolated RNA was reverse transcribed in full, so expressed TCRB transcripts were sequenced. TCRdb's table, derived via immunoSEQ multiplex PCR, lists solely in-frame clones and lacks some. The table lists 150,000 to 190,000 clones, 10% of them singletons. The rearrangement links TRBV29-1 to TRBJ1-2; 8 nucleotides line up with TRBD1. The TCR sequence derives from a man younger than 40 with type 1 diabetes. Sequenced input: central memory CD4+ T cells from blood. The CDR3 loop reads CSVRAGTGSNYGYTF. As DNA, the CDR3 is TGCAGCGTTAGGGCCGGGACAGGATCTAACTATGGCTACACCTTC.